This T cell receptor (beta chain) appears in the sequencing data of a study of cytomegalovirus exposure and HLA in healthy donors. Trimming left V 4 bases short and J 8 bases short, with 15 bases between. The CDR3 consists of 14 residues. CDR1 SGDLS and CDR2 YYNGEE come from the germline V gene. Assay: immunoSEQ multiplex PCR; the TCRdb copy retains only in-frame clones and omits some. Of tens of thousands of clones listed, 90% to 95% are singletons. The donors were in the approximately 130-subject validation cohort; that cohort was separate from the roughly 730-subject first cohort. Note on this clone: Its specificity is unknown.

Whole-study findings and limits: Whilst most TCR sequences proved rare, a subset of public TCRs occurred across many donors.

The rearrangement uses TRBV9 and TRBJ1-4; D possibly corresponds to TRBD1 (5 bases). Material for sequencing was PBMCs. The source of this sequence is a young woman in good health and CMV-seronegative. The CDR3 nucleotides read TGTGCCAGCAGCTTGGGGGGGGTCCCGGAAAAACTGTTTTTT. Protein: CASSLGGVPEKLFF.